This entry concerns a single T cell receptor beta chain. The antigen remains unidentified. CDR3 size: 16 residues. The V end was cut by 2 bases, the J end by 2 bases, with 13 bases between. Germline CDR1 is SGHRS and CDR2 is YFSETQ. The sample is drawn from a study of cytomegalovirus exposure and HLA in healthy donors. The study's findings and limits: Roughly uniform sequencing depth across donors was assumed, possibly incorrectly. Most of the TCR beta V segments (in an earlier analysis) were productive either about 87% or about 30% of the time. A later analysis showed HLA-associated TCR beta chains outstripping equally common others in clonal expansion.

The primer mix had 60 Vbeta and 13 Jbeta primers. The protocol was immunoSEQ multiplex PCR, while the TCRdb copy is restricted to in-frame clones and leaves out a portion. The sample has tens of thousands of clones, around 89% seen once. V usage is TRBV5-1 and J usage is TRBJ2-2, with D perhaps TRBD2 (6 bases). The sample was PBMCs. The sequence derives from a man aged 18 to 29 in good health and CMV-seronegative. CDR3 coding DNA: TGCGCCAGCAGCTTAGATGGGACTCTTAACACCGGGGAGCTGTTTTTT. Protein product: CASSLDGTLNTGELFF.